These T cell receptor beta chains were read from a single sample in a study of CXCR3-negative and CXCR3-positive naive CD8 T cells. TCRdb re-analyzed the 5' RACE reads; it lists each CDR3 protein once, without DNA. The sample data list around 96,000 distinct CDR3 sequences. The specimen sequenced was naive CXCR3- CD8+ T cells from blood. These receptors were collected from a human donor in good health. Some clones in this sample may be carry-over from other donors' samples. The CDR3 runs from the conserved cysteine through the conserved F or W. The order of the fields is J gene, V gene, CDR3 protein.

j_gene: TRBJ2-7
v_gene: TRBV29-1
CDR3aa: CSARTSSYEQYF

j_gene: TRBJ2-3
v_gene: TRBV27
CDR3aa: CASSLSFLAGGRRDTDTQYF

j_gene: TRBJ2-7
v_gene: TRBV20-1
CDR3aa: CSATPTFGSYEQYF

j_gene: TRBJ2-2
v_gene: TRBV5-6
CDR3aa: CASSPEGQGASQRYTGELFF

j_gene: TRBJ2-7
v_gene: TRBV29-1
CDR3aa: CSAGETGYEQYF

j_gene: TRBJ2-1
v_gene: TRBV27
CDR3aa: CASSIRLAGGSSYNEQFF

j_gene: TRBJ2-3
v_gene: TRBV19
CDR3aa: CASALPTVAGSTDTQYF

j_gene: TRBJ2-1
v_gene: TRBV5-5
CDR3aa: CASSFRLAGGPSINEQFF

j_gene: TRBJ2-2
v_gene: TRBV5-6
CDR3aa: CASSRDSTGELFF

j_gene: TRBJ2-2
v_gene: TRBV29-1
CDR3aa: CSVRWTDNTGQLFF

j_gene: TRBJ1-6
v_gene: TRBV15
CDR3aa: CATSRANSPLHF

j_gene: TRBJ2-7
v_gene: TRBV7-9
CDR3aa: CASSTGAWEQYF

j_gene: TRBJ2-1
v_gene: TRBV18
CDR3aa: CASSRGGDPEQFF

j_gene: TRBJ2-3
v_gene: TRBV29-1
CDR3aa: CSAGTGGDTQYF

j_gene: TRBJ2-2
v_gene: TRBV20-1
CDR3aa: CSAGTLNTGELFF

j_gene: TRBJ2-7
v_gene: TRBV5-1
CDR3aa: CASSLAQTYEQYF

j_gene: TRBJ2-4
v_gene: TRBV7-9
CDR3aa: CASSPRTGGLAKNIQYF

j_gene: TRBJ2-3
v_gene: TRBV28
CDR3aa: CASGDGPWTGKNTDTQYF

j_gene: TRBJ2-7
v_gene: TRBV7-9
CDR3aa: CASSSSGRAFHEQYF

j_gene: TRBJ2-2
v_gene: TRBV27
CDR3aa: CASSKYDGYTGELFF

j_gene: TRBJ2-7
v_gene: TRBV4-2
CDR3aa: CASSQVGLDYEQYF

j_gene: TRBJ2-7
v_gene: TRBV20-1
CDR3aa: CSARDEGEGDEQYF

j_gene: TRBJ1-3
v_gene: TRBV5-1
CDR3aa: CASRSPDGNTIYF

j_gene: TRBJ1-1
v_gene: TRBV7-9
CDR3aa: CASSLLLEAFF

j_gene: TRBJ1-1
v_gene: TRBV4-1
CDR3aa: CASSSSPGVGTEAFF

j_gene: TRBJ2-1
v_gene: TRBV4-3
CDR3aa: CASSQGSVPSYNEQFF

j_gene: TRBJ2-7
v_gene: TRBV29-1
CDR3aa: CSRARTPLREQYF

j_gene: TRBJ1-1
v_gene: TRBV29-1
CDR3aa: CSVLGPDTEAFF

j_gene: TRBJ2-5
v_gene: TRBV20-1
CDR3aa: CSASAGTSGGSLETQYF

j_gene: TRBJ2-1
v_gene: TRBV20-1
CDR3aa: CSARDLDGPLGNEQFF

j_gene: TRBJ2-7
v_gene: TRBV10-1
CDR3aa: CASSGDRGTYEQYF

j_gene: TRBJ2-7
v_gene: TRBV9
CDR3aa: CASSVEVYEQYF

j_gene: TRBJ2-1
v_gene: TRBV9
CDR3aa: CASSVGPSYNEQFF

j_gene: TRBJ2-7
v_gene: TRBV29-1
CDR3aa: CSVGDAAYEQYF

j_gene: TRBJ2-1
v_gene: TRBV29-1
CDR3aa: CSVDEQGIWNEQFF

j_gene: TRBJ2-7
v_gene: TRBV5-6
CDR3aa: CASSRGAGYEQYF

j_gene: TRBJ2-1
v_gene: TRBV14
CDR3aa: CASSHLAGGLDEQFF

j_gene: TRBJ2-7
v_gene: TRBV28
CDR3aa: CASSPEYGSYEQYF

j_gene: TRBJ2-1
v_gene: TRBV6-5
CDR3aa: CASSYSSANEQFF

j_gene: TRBJ1-5
v_gene: TRBV6-2/TRBV6-3
CDR3aa: CASSPTGWNQPQHF

j_gene: TRBJ1-1
v_gene: TRBV6-2/TRBV6-3
CDR3aa: CASSLVAQNTEAFF

j_gene: TRBJ1-5
v_gene: TRBV20-1
CDR3aa: CSARPFQVLSNQPQHF

j_gene: TRBJ2-1
v_gene: TRBV7-9
CDR3aa: CASSLEAREQFF

j_gene: TRBJ1-2
v_gene: TRBV29-1
CDR3aa: CSVELGQELGYTF

j_gene: TRBJ2-7
v_gene: TRBV27
CDR3aa: CASSPEGGYEQYF

j_gene: TRBJ2-4
v_gene: TRBV7-6
CDR3aa: CASSPIPGAEVRAKNIQYF

j_gene: TRBJ2-1
v_gene: TRBV12-3/TRBV12-4
CDR3aa: CASSLALAGGRDEQFF

j_gene: TRBJ2-5
v_gene: TRBV10-2
CDR3aa: CASSNNPHLLGTGETQYF

j_gene: TRBJ2-1
v_gene: TRBV11-2
CDR3aa: CASSSGRDLTNEQFF

j_gene: TRBJ2-1
v_gene: TRBV7-2
CDR3aa: CASSASPGQGRNNEQFF

j_gene: TRBJ2-2
v_gene: TRBV28
CDR3aa: CASSQDRVMYTGELFF

j_gene: TRBJ2-1
v_gene: TRBV4-3
CDR3aa: CASSQDLGSGGPLHNEQFF

j_gene: TRBJ1-1
v_gene: TRBV18
CDR3aa: CASLDGMNTEAFF

j_gene: TRBJ1-2
v_gene: TRBV29-1
CDR3aa: CSVEEGQKKYGYTF